The 2 T cell receptor beta chains below were found in one sample sequenced in a study of PD-1 blockade in mismatch repair-deficient tumors. Generated by immunoSEQ multiplex PCR, the TCRdb table keeps only in-frame clones and is missing some. In the table there are approximately 51,000 clones, about 84% of which are singletons. The material sequenced was peripheral blood, taken about 20 weeks after starting pembrolizumab. The receptor set was obtained from an adult with mismatch repair-deficient cancer.

V is TRBV5-5 and J is TRBJ2-3; D gene uncertain. The CDR3 length is 14 residues. The V and J ends lost 7 bases and 0 bases respectively, with 12 bases between them. Germline assignment: CDR1 SGHKS and CDR2 YYEKEE (reference sequence). The CDR3 DNA reads TGTGCCAGCGATTCTGGGAAAAGCACAGATACGCAGTATTTT. Its translation: CASDSGKSTDTQYF.

CDR3 amino acids: CASSRQGVPDEQFF. CDR3 coding DNA: TGTGCCAGCAGCCGACAGGGGGTCCCGGATGAGCAGTTCTTC. The J gene is TRBJ2-1, the V gene TRBV7-3, with 9 bases that match TRBD1. The J segment lost 8 bases and the V segment lost 5 bases, leaving 7 bases of the junction unmatched. The CDR3 is 14 amino acids. Germline V lookup: CDR1 SGHTA, CDR2 FQGTGA.